These 24 T cell receptor beta chains originate from one sample sequenced in a study of blood T cell repertoires in COVID-19. The method was immunoSEQ multiplex PCR; TCRdb's version includes in-frame clones alone and lacks a portion of them. The data contain over 25,000 clones, roughly 79% of them singletons. Sequenced material: peripheral blood. Receptors originate from an older man with active or convalescent COVID-19.

This chain links TRBV5-1 with TRBJ2-1; TRBD2 aligns across 10 bases. The germline V gene has CDR1 SGHRS and CDR2 YFSETQ. V lost 6 bases, J lost 0 bases, and 3 bases stayed unmatched. The CDR3 extends over 15 amino acids. CDR3 bases: TGCGCCAGCACTACTAGCGGGAACTCCTACAATGAGCAGTTCTTC. This codes for CASTTSGNSYNEQFF.

J is TRBJ2-7 and V is TRBV29-1, with 9 bases lining up with TRBD2. V lost 4 bases, J lost 2 bases, and 6 bases stayed unmatched. This CDR3 is built from 14 residues. Germline-derived CDR1 and CDR2 are SQVTM and ANQGSEA. CDR3 DNA: TGCAGCGTTGCCGACAGCGGGAGGACCTACGAGCAGTACTTC. Its protein product is CSVADSGRTYEQYF.

The rearrangement joins TRBV3-1 (or the pseudogene TRBV3-2) to TRBJ2-7, with D possibly TRBD2 on 5 matching bases. Germline values: CDR1 LGHDT, CDR2 YNNKEL (reference sequence). The CDR3 contains 13 residues. V dropped 2 bases and J dropped 6 bases, with 11 bases sitting between them. The CDR3 reads CASSQLASREQYF. The DNA for the CDR3 is TGTGCCAGCAGCCAACTCGCTAGCCGCGAGCAGTACTTC.

This clone was counted once. The CDR3 bases are TGTGCCAGCAGTCAGGGACTAGCGTCCTTCGGCGAGCAGTTCTTC. Translating it yields CASSQGLASFGEQFF. The chain links TRBV6-6 to TRBJ2-1, with 10 positions matching TRBD2. The length of the CDR3 is 15 residues. Per the germline V gene, CDR1 is MNHNY and CDR2 is SVGAGI (reference sequence). The V gene end was trimmed by 5 bases and the J gene end by 10 bases; junction bases not matched to a gene: 11.

The chain recombines TRBV7-5 with TRBJ1-3; the table calls TRBD1, which could not be checked here. TRBV7-5 constitutes a pseudogene. The CDR3 sequence is 18 residues long. The CDR3 DNA reads as TGTGTCAGAAGCTTAGTGAGGACAGTTGGTCGTCGGGGAAACACCATATATTTT. It encodes CVRSLVRTVGRRGNTIYF.

In its sample, this clone was seen a few times. The chain recombines TRBV12-3 or TRBV12-4 with TRBJ2-3; a weak D match, TRBD1 (5 bases). The CDR3 spans 13 residues. Trimming left V 6 bases short and J 2 bases short, with 9 bases between. DNA for the CDR3: TGTGCCAGCAGCCGACAGATCACAGATACGCAGTATTTT. Its translation: CASSRQITDTQYF.

This clone was detected a few times. The chain recombines TRBV15 with TRBJ1-1; D ambiguous. The germline V gene has CDR1 LNHNV and CDR2 YYDKDF (reference sequence). CDR3 length: 13 residues. Trimming left V 8 bases short and J 6 bases short, with 16 bases between. The CDR3 is CATYEVNNAEAFF. The CDR3, as DNA: TGTGCCACCTATGAGGTGAATAACGCTGAAGCTTTCTTT.

The chain's CDR3 is CASSRDRYYEQYF. The CDR3 DNA reads as TGTGCCAGCAGCCGGGACAGGTATTACGAGCAGTACTTC. The chain couples TRBV2 to TRBJ2-7, with 8 nucleotides matching TRBD1. Trimming removed 6 bases from V and 4 bases from J; junction bases left unmatched: 5. This CDR3 contains 13 residues. Germline V lookup: CDR1 SNHLY, CDR2 FYNNEI. The full variable domain, with the rest looked up from reference TRBV2 and TRBJ2-7, is EPEVTQTPSHQVTQMGQEVILRCVPISNHLYFYWYRQILGQKVEFLVSFYNNEISEKSEIFDDQFSVERPDGSNFTLKIRSTKLEDSAMYFCASSRDRYYEQYFGPGTRLTVT.

This rearrangement joins TRBV5-6 to TRBJ2-1; TRBD2 matches 15 bases. The V gene's germline CDR1 is SGHDT and CDR2 YYEEEE. The CDR3 is 19 residues long. The V gene end was trimmed by 4 bases and the J gene end by 7 bases; junction bases not matched to a gene: 15. The DNA of the CDR3 is TGTGCCAGCAGCCCGTTACAGGGGCTCGGGACTAGCGGGAGGAATGAGCAGTTCTTC. This codes for CASSPLQGLGTSGRNEQFF.

The chain combines TRBV28 with TRBJ1-5, with a weak D call TRBD1 (5 bases). Between the trimmed V and J ends, which lost 5 bases and 15 bases, there was a span of 14 bases. Germline-derived CDR1 and CDR2 are MDHEN and SYDVKM. CDR3 length: 11 amino acids. CDR3 DNA sequence: TGTGCCAGCAGTCTCGGGGGTGTATGGCATTTT. This gives the protein CASSLGGVWHF.

The chain has TRBV5-6 and TRBJ2-3, with D perhaps TRBD1 (5 bases). Germline V gene sequence: CDR1 SGHDT, CDR2 YYEEEE. CDR3 length equals 11 residues. V lost 4 bases to trimming and J lost 5 bases, with 5 bases between them. The CDR3 sequence is CASSRGDTQYF. DNA for the CDR3: TGTGCCAGCAGCAGGGGAGATACGCAGTATTTT.

This clone was detected only a few times. The chain joins TRBV27 to TRBJ2-7; the match to TRBD1 covers 9 bases. V trimming: 6 bases; J trimming: 5 bases; junction bases outside the gene matches: 8. Germline CDR1 reads MNHEY; CDR2 reads SMNVEV (reference sequence). The CDR3 spans 14 residues. The CDR3 reads CASSRRDRANEQYF. For the CDR3, the DNA is TGTGCCAGCAGCCGCCGGGACAGGGCCAACGAGCAGTACTTC.

This chain connects TRBV7-2 to TRBJ1-2; maybe TRBD1 (5 bases). This CDR3 contains 14 residues. Germline CDR1 SGHTA, CDR2 FQGNSA. V lost 4 bases to trimming and J lost 2 bases, with 11 bases between them. The CDR3 DNA reads TGTGCCAGCAGCTCCTCGACAGCAAACTATGGCTACACCTTC. Translation: CASSSSTANYGYTF.

The chain combines TRBV27 with TRBJ1-6, with D uncertain. Per the germline V gene, CDR1 is MNHEY and CDR2 is SMNVEV (reference sequence). Trimming shortened V by 3 bases and J by 9 bases, and 9 bases separated the two germline ends. There are 13 residues in the CDR3. DNA of the CDR3: TGTGCCAGCAGTTTGCAGGTTGCTTCACCCCTCCACTTT. Residues: CASSLQVASPLHF.

This chain connects TRBV2 to TRBJ2-7; possibly TRBD1 for D (5 bases). V lost 7 bases and J lost 6, with 16 bases in between. The CDR3 is 13 amino acids. Germline CDR1 reads SNHLY; CDR2 reads FYNNEI. The CDR3 DNA sequence: TGTGCCAGCACAAACGCGAGACAGACCGAGCAGTACTTC. Translation gives CASTNARQTEQYF.

This chain links TRBV2 with TRBJ1-1; weak D call: TRBD1 (5 bases). V was cut by 6 bases and J by 6 bases, with 17 bases left in between. The germline CDR1 and CDR2 sequences are SNHLY and FYNNEI. This CDR3 contains 14 residues. The DNA for the CDR3 is TGTGCCAGCAGATTCAATCAGGGCCAACCTGAAGCTTTCTTT. It yields the protein CASRFNQGQPEAFF. The whole variable domain, remainder taken from reference TRBV2 and TRBJ1-1, is EPEVTQTPSHQVTQMGQEVILRCVPISNHLYFYWYRQILGQKVEFLVSFYNNEISEKSEIFDDQFSVERPDGSNFTLKIRSTKLEDSAMYFCASRFNQGQPEAFFGQGTRLTVV.

This clone was found a few times. This chain uses TRBV28 with TRBJ1-2; TRBD1 might be the D (5 bases). The germline gives CDR1 MDHEN, CDR2 SYDVKM. The CDR3 has 15 amino acids. V gave up 5 bases and J gave up 1 base, with 14 bases separating them. The CDR3 bases are TGTGCCAGCAGTGCACAGGCGATGAGTAACTATGGCTACACCTTC. This encodes CASSAQAMSNYGYTF.

This chain's CDR3 is CASSPPTGQRRNEQFF. CDR3 nucleotides: TGTGCCAGCTCCCCGCCCACAGGTCAAAGACGGAATGAGCAGTTCTTC. The chain carries TRBV18 and TRBJ2-1, with D possibly matching TRBD1 (5 bases). This CDR3 region has 16 residues. Trimming stripped 6 bases from V and 7 bases from J, with 22 bases between. Germline V CDR1 and CDR2: KGHSH, LQKENI.

The chain links TRBV4-1 to TRBJ2-1; perhaps TRBD1 as D (6 bases). Looked up from germline, CDR1 is MGHRA and CDR2 is YSYEKL. The CDR3 sequence is 15 residues long. Trimming shortened V by 3 bases and J by 7 bases, and 16 bases separated the two germline ends. CDR3 sequence (DNA): TGCGCCAGCAGCCACTACGGCGGTCAGGGGAATGAGCAGTTCTTC. Amino acids: CASSHYGGQGNEQFF.

The chain combines TRBV5-1 with TRBJ2-5, with TRBD2 matching over 11 bases. The germline V gene encodes CDR1 SGHRS and CDR2 YFSETQ. Trimming cost V 2 bases and J 4 bases; bases outside gene matches: 4. This CDR3 is 15 amino acids long. Here the CDR3 reads CASSFSGGARETQYF. In nucleotides, the CDR3 is TGCGCCAGCAGCTTTAGCGGGGGGGCCCGAGAGACCCAGTACTTC.

J is TRBJ2-5 and V is TRBV6-5; 9 bases line up with TRBD1. Germline values: CDR1 MNHEY, CDR2 SVGAGI. The CDR3 sequence is 14 residues long. Germline trimming cut 6 bases from V and 7 bases from J; bases unmatched to any gene: 9. This chain's CDR3 is CASSSTGGIGTQYF. DNA for the CDR3: TGTGCCAGCAGCTCGACAGGGGGGATCGGGACCCAGTACTTC.

The chain carries TRBV6-2 or TRBV6-3 and TRBJ1-2, with 7 bases matching TRBD1. The junction had 1 base not matched to a gene; V was cut back by 2 bases and J by 4 bases. The germline gives CDR1 MNHEY, CDR2 SVGEGT. CDR3 size: 13 residues. The CDR3 here is CASSYEGAYGYTF. Written as DNA, the CDR3 is TGTGCCAGCAGTTACGAGGGGGCCTATGGCTACACCTTC.

V gene TRBV7-6 combines with J gene TRBJ2-6; TRBD2 might be the D (5 bases). The V end lost 3 bases, the J end lost 3 bases, and 12 bases lay between the germline ends. In germline, CDR1 is SGHVS, CDR2 FNYEAQ. CDR3 size: 16 residues. CDR3 coding DNA: TGTGCCAGCAGCTTTGGTTTCGGGGTTGGGGCCAACGTCCTGACTTTC. Protein product: CASSFGFGVGANVLTF.

This clone was seen only a few times. J is TRBJ2-7 and V is TRBV11-2; D gene ambiguous. This CDR3 comprises 13 residues. In germline, CDR1 is SGHAT, CDR2 FQNNGV. Trimming removed 0 bases from V and 1 base from J, with 4 bases in between. The CDR3 loop is CASSLDFSYEQYF. The DNA of the CDR3 is TGTGCCAGCAGCTTAGACTTTTCCTACGAGCAGTACTTC.